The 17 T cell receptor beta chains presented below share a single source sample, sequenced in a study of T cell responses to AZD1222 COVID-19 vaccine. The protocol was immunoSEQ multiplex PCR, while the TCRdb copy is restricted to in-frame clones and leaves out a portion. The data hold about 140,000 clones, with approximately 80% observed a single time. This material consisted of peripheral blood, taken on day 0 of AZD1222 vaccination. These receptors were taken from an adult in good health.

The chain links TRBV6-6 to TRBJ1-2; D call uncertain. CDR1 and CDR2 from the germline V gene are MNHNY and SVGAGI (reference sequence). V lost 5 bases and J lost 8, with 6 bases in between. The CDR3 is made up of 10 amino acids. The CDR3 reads CASSKEGYTF. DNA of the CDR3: TGTGCCAGCAGTAAAGAAGGCTACACCTTC.

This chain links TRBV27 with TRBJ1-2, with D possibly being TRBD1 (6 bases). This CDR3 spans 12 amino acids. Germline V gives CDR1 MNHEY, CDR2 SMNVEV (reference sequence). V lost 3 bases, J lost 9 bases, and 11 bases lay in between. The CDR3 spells CASSFQGQSYTF. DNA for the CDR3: TGTGCCAGCAGTTTCCAGGGACAAAGCTACACCTTC.

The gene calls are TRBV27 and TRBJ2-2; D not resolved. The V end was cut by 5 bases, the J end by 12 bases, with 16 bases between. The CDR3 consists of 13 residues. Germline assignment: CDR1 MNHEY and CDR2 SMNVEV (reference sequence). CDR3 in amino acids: CASSPRSRWKLFF. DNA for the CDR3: TGTGCCAGCAGTCCAAGGAGTCGGTGGAAGCTGTTTTTT.

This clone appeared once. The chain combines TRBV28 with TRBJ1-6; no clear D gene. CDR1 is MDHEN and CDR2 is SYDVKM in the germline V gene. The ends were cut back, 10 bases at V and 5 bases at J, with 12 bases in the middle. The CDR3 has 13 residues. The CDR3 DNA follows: TGTGCCACCTCGAGTGCAAATAATTCACCCCTCCACTTT. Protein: CATSSANNSPLHF.

The CDR3 sequence: CASSSSPGQGMFSRDEKLFF. CDR3 sequence (DNA): TGTGCCAGCAGCTCTTCTCCGGGACAGGGTATGTTTTCTCGGGATGAAAAACTGTTTTTT. The V and J genes are TRBV28 and TRBJ1-4; TRBD1 agrees at 9 bases. Germline V gene sequence: CDR1 MDHEN, CDR2 SYDVKM. Trimming at V came to 6 bases and at J to 6 bases, leaving 23 bases not matched to a gene. This CDR3 spans 20 amino acids.

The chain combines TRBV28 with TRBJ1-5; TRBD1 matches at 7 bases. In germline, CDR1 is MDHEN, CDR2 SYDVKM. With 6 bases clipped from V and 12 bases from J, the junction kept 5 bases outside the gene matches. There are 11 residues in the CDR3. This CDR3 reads CASSFQGDQHF. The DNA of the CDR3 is TGTGCCAGCAGCTTTCAGGGGGACCAGCATTTT. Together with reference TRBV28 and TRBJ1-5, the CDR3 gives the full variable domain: DVKVTQSSRYLVKRTGEKVFLECVQDMDHENMFWYRQDPGLGLRLIYFSYDVKMKEKGDIPEGYSVSREKKERFSLILESASTNQTSMYLCASSFQGDQHFGDGTRLSIL.

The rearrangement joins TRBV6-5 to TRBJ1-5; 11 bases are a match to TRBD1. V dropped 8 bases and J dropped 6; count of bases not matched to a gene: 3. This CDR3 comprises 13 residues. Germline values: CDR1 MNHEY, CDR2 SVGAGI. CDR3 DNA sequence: TGTGCCAGCCGAGGGACAGGGGGTCAGCCCCAGCATTTT. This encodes CASRGTGGQPQHF.

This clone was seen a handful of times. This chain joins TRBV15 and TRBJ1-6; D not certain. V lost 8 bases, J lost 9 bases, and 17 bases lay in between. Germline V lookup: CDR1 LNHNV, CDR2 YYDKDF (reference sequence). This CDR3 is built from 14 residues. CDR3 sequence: CATSEIQRVSPLHF. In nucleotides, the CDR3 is TGTGCCACCTCCGAAATTCAGCGGGTTTCACCCCTCCACTTT.

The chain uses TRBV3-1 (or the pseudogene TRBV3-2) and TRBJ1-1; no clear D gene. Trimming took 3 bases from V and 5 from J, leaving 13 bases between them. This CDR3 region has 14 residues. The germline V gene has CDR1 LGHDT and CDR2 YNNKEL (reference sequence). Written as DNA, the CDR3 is TGTGCCAGCAGCCAGATCGGATGGGAGACTGAAGCTTTCTTT. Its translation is CASSQIGWETEAFF.

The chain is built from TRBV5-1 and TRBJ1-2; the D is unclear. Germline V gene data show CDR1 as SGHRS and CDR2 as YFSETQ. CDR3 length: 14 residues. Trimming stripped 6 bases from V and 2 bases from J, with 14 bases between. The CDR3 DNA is TGCGCCAGCATGGAGGGCAGCTCAAACTATGGCTACACCTTC. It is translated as CASMEGSSNYGYTF.

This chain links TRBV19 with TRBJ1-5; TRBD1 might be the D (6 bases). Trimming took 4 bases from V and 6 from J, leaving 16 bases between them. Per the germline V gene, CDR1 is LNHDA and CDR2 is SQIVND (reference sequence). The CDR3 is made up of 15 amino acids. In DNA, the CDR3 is TGTGCCAGTAGTACAAATACAGGGTTGGGTCAGCCCCAGCATTTT. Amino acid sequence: CASSTNTGLGQPQHF.

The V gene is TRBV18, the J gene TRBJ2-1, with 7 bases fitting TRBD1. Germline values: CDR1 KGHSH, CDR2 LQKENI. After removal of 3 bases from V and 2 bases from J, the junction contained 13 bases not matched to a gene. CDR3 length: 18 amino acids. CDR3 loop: CASSPGPRATGPYNEQFF. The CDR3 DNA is TGTGCCAGCTCACCGGGCCCCCGTGCGACAGGGCCCTACAATGAGCAGTTCTTC.

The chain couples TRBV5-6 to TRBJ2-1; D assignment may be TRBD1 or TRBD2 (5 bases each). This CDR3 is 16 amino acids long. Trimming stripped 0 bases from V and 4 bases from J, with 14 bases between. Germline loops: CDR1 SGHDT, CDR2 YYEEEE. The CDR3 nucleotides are TGTGCCAGCAGCTTGGTCAGGGAGTCGGTTTACAATGAGCAGTTCTTC. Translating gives CASSLVRESVYNEQFF.

The CDR3 DNA follows: TGCGCCAGCAGCAAAACCCAAAGGGGGGGGAACACCGGGGAGCTGTTTTTT. As protein: CASSKTQRGGNTGELFF. The rearrangement joins TRBV5-1 to TRBJ2-2, with a tentative D call TRBD2 (7 bases). Germline loops: CDR1 SGHRS, CDR2 YFSETQ. V lost 4 bases and J lost 1, with 17 bases in between. The CDR3 has 17 amino acids.

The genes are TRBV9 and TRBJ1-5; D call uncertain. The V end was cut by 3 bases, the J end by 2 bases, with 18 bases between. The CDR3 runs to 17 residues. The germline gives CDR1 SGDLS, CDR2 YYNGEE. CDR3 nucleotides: TGTGCCAGCAGCGGGGGTGGAGGAGTTGAGGGCAATCAGCCCCAGCATTTT. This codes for CASSGGGGVEGNQPQHF.

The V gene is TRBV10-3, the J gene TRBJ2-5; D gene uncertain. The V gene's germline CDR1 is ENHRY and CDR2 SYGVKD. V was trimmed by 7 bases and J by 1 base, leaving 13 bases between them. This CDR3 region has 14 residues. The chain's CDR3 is CAIKGAHVQETQYF. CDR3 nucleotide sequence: TGTGCCATCAAAGGCGCGCACGTCCAAGAGACCCAGTACTTC.

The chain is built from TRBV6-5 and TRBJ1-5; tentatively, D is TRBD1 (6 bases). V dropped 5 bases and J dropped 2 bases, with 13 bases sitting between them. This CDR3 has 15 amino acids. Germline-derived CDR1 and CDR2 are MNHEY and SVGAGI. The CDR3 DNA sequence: TGTGCCAGCAGTCCCCCGGGGGGCGGCAATCAGCCCCAGCATTTT. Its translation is CASSPPGGGNQPQHF.